This is a list of T cell receptor beta chains from one sample in a study of T cells expressing NK-cell markers. TCRdb re-called the 5' RACE reads; one entry per CDR3 protein, DNA not given. This sample contains roughly 390,000 distinct CDR3 sequences. Sequenced sample: blood T cells: a sorted CD56 or NKG2C T cell subset, CD4+ or CD8+ T cells, or bulk PBMC T cells (not recorded which). These receptors all come from a woman in her 50s in good health. CDR3s include the opening cysteine and the closing phenylalanine or tryptophan.

j_gene | v_gene | len | CDR3aa
TRBJ2-5 | TRBV7-9 | 13 | CASSSYRGETQYF
TRBJ2-7 | TRBV4-2 | 16 | CASSPRTSGDYDEQYF
TRBJ2-1 | TRBV12-3/TRBV12-4 | 13 | CASSSVGGDEQFF
TRBJ2-3 | TRBV12-3/TRBV12-4 | 15 | CASREGLAGMYTQYF
TRBJ1-1 | TRBV7-9 | 15 | CASSLVGERSTEAFF
TRBJ2-7 | TRBV6-5 | 15 | CASSYVPTVTYEQYF
TRBJ1-2 | TRBV29-1 | 13 | CSVVAGTDYGYTF
TRBJ1-5 | TRBV5-1 | 15 | CASSLGTGRDQPQHF
TRBJ2-7 | TRBV20-1 | 15 | CSARGPTGSRSGQYF
TRBJ2-5 | TRBV25-1 | 14 | CASSESASWETQYF
TRBJ1-2 | TRBV18 | 16 | CASSLRTGQDNYGYTF
TRBJ2-1 | TRBV5-1 | 16 | CATSTGTSGVYNEQFF
TRBJ1-4 | TRBV29-1 | 13 | CSVQPRAEEKLFF